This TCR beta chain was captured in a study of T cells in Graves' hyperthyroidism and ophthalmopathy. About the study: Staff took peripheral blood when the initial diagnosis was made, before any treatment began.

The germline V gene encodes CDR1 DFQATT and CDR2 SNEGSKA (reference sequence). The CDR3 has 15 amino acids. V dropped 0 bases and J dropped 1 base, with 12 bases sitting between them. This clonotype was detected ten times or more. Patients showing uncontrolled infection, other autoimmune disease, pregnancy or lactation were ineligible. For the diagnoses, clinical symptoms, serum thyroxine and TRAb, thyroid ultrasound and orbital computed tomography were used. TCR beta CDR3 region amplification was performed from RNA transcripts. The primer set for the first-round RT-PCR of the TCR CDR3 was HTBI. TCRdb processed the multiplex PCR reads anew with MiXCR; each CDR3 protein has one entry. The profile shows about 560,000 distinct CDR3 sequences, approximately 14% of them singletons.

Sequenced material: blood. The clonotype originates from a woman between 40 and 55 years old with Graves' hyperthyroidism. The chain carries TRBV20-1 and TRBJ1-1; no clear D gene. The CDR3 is CSAREVARANTEAFF. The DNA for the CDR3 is TGCAGTGCTAGAGAGGTGGCGAGGGCGAACACTGAAGCTTTCTTT.